This T cell receptor (beta chain) was identified during a study of Ad26.COV2.S vaccination and SARS-CoV-2 variants. About the study: Participants got Ad26.COV2.S intramuscularly, once or twice 56 days apart.

As for this clone: The antigen is not known.

V was trimmed by 5 bases and J by 3 bases, leaving 16 bases between them. Per the germline V gene, CDR1 is SGHNT and CDR2 is YENEEA. There are 15 residues in the CDR3. The protocol was immunoSEQ multiplex PCR, while the TCRdb copy is restricted to in-frame clones and leaves out a portion. The sample includes a few hundred thousand clones, about 90% of them seen just once. Study outcomes and limitations: Total T cell responses may have been underestimated by the TCR breadth and depth analyses. The breadth of spike-specific CD8+ and CD4+ T cell responses after vaccination was reportedly substantial. With respect to non-spike TCR breadth, vaccine and placebo recipients were similar.

Noted treatment: 15 to 20 received Ad26.COV2.S at low or high dose, single or two shots; about 5 received placebo; per-sample allocation not given. Samples came from day 63 after the first vaccine or placebo injection. The chain uses TRBV11-3 and TRBJ1-2; possibly TRBD1 for D (5 bases). The starting material was peripheral blood, obtained in a trial of Ad26.COV2.S vaccine versus placebo. This TCR was sampled from a person between 18 and 59 years old who received the Ad26.COV2.S COVID-19 vaccine or a placebo. CDR3 in amino acids: CASSPQEGSDYGYTF. CDR3 in DNA: TGTGCCAGCAGCCCCCAGGAGGGGTCAGACTATGGCTACACCTTC.